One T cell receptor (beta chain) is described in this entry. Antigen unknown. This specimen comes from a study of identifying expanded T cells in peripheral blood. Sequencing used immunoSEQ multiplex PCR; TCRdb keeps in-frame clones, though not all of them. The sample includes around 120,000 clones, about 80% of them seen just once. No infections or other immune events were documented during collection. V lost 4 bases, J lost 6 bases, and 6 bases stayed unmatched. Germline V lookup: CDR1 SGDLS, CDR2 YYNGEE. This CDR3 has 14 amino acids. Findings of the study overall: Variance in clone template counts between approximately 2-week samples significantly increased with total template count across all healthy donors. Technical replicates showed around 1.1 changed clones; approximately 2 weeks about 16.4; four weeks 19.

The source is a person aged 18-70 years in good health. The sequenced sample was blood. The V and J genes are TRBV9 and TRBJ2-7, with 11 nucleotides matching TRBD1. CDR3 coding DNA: TGTGCCAGCAGCCCAGGACAGGGGGCGCTCGAGCAGTACTTC. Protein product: CASSPGQGALEQYF.